The 5 T cell receptor beta chains below were found in one sample sequenced in a study of T cell responses to AZD1222 COVID-19 vaccine. Repertoires were generated with immunoSEQ multiplex PCR, while TCRdb's copy carries only in-frame clones and drops some. This table has 100,000 to 140,000 clones, approximately 92% appearing once. The material was peripheral blood, obtained 28 days after the second AZD1222 dose. The receptors derive from an adult who received the AZD1222 COVID-19 vaccine.

The chain employs TRBV24-1 and TRBJ2-6; no reliable D call. The length of the CDR3 is 15 residues. Trimming cost V 9 bases and J 0 bases, with 11 bases left between them. Germline CDR1 KGHDR, CDR2 SFDVKD. The CDR3 sequence is CATSGRASGANVLTF. CDR3 DNA sequence: TGTGCCACCTCGGGCAGAGCCTCTGGGGCCAACGTCCTGACTTTC.

The chain combines TRBV19 with TRBJ2-5; 7 nucleotides match TRBD1. The CDR3 length is 13 residues. V shed 5 bases, J shed 5 bases, and the junction held 5 bases outside the gene matches. The germline V gene encodes CDR1 LNHDA and CDR2 SQIVND (reference sequence). The CDR3 spells CASSPGTVETQYF. The CDR3 DNA reads as TGTGCCAGTAGTCCCGGGACAGTGGAGACCCAGTACTTC.

The gene calls are TRBV12-5 and TRBJ1-6; D gene uncertain. The CDR3 is 14 amino acids. Germline CDR1 LGHNT, CDR2 FRNRAP. V lost 7 bases, J lost 1 base, and 8 bases lay in between. The CDR3 sequence: CASAPGSYNSPLHF. For the CDR3, the DNA is TGTGCTAGTGCTCCTGGGTCCTATAATTCACCCCTCCACTTT.

This chain links TRBV18 with TRBJ2-7; D unresolved. Between the trimmed V and J ends, which lost 3 bases and 3 bases, there was a span of 15 bases. CDR1 and CDR2 (germline): KGHSH, LQKENI. This CDR3 contains 15 residues. CDR3 region: CASSPVGKFSYEQYF. CDR3 DNA sequence: TGTGCCAGCTCACCGGTGGGGAAGTTCAGCTACGAGCAGTACTTC.

This chain links TRBV6-5 with TRBJ2-7, with D tentatively TRBD2 (6 bases). In germline, CDR1 is MNHEY, CDR2 SVGAGI. The ends were cut back, 6 bases at V and 1 base at J, with 16 bases in the middle. This CDR3 is 15 amino acids long. The CDR3 DNA reads as TGTGCCAGCAGGGATGGGGACTTCCAATCCTACGAGCAGTACTTC. This sequence encodes CASRDGDFQSYEQYF.